This T cell receptor (beta chain) stems from a study of cytomegalovirus exposure and HLA in healthy donors (dated by TCRdb to 2015 to 2018). General notes on the study: An earlier analysis of several hundred of the donors reported 276 Gb of sequence data and 117 million unique TCR beta sequences obtained from approximately 180 million T cells. Rather than drawing on any new phenotypic data, the later analysis identified candidate immune exposures from TCR beta sequences and the way those sequences occurred across donors. A later genetic analysis took genome-wide SNP genotypes for about 55% of the 666 donors and used that subset as a discovery cohort. To predict cytomegalovirus infection status, the study brought together high-throughput TCR immunosequencing, statistical association of individual TCRs with disease status, and machine learning. Besides the first cohort of 666 subjects, a separate validation cohort made up of 120 different subjects was used. The study aimed to test whether cataloging public T cell receptors could reveal signatures of past pathogen exposure. The genetic ancestry cluster associated with self-reported Caucasian donors included 80% to 90% of the 398 genotyped donors. Donor age, sex, ethnicity and CMV serostatus were compiled alongside the repertoire data. A later analysis re-examined previously published TCR beta repertoires from over 500 donors and added high-resolution HLA genotyping to investigate patterns of TCR occurrence. Among 300 to 500 genotyped donors of the cohort, an average of around 240,000 unique TCR beta nucleotide sequences was sequenced per donor, of which 15% to 20% were non-productive. The number of typed donors differed by locus: 629-630 for A, B, C, DRB1 and DQB1; approximately 520 for DQA1; around 610 for DPA1; and around 470 for DPB1. Four to six DR-DQ haplotypes were handled as single units for association and clustering, since linkage in the cohort was strong. Both class I and class II loci were covered by HLA typing, at four-digit resolution. To decide whether each TCR beta V gene segment behaved as functional or pseudogenic, an earlier analysis of 587 of the donors relied on high-throughput TCR beta sequencing. The T cell repertoires of 700 or so subjects were profiled by immunosequencing and related to cytomegalovirus serostatus. An early release that covered some 640 HLA-typed donors contained about 290 gigabases of sequencing data and around 85 million unique TCR sequences. Every repertoire in the discovery cohort had been generated on one and the same sequencing platform.

Library preparation employed the immunoSEQ multiplex PCR assay. A mixture of 60 forward primers for TCR Vbeta segments and 13 reverse primers for TCR Jbeta segments was used in the multiplex PCR. The CDR3 region of rearranged TCR beta genes was amplified from genomic DNA by a multiplex PCR assay. The amplified TCR beta libraries were sequenced on the Illumina HiSeq System as 87-base-pair reads. From the authors' description of their analysis: A later analysis tallied roughly 80 million unique TCR beta chains across the 700 or so repertoires, and approximately 12 million of those chains were shared by two or more donors. Raw reads were error-corrected and collapsed into unique sequences with a nearest-neighbor algorithm that merged closely related sequences to remove PCR and sequencing errors. V, D and J gene segments were assigned by aligning CDR3 sequences to IMGT reference sequences. For a sequence to be retained, a match of at least six nucleotides was required to both a V gene segment and a J gene segment. Rearrangements were called productive when the CDR3 lacked stop codons and stayed in frame with V and J; all others were non-productive. Following IMGT convention, CDR3 was defined as the stretch from the second conserved V-encoded cysteine up to the conserved J-encoded phenylalanine. Sequences without an unambiguous match to a single V gene segment were excluded from the earlier analysis of 450 to 650 of the donors. In an earlier analysis of roughly 500 of the donors, V segments were called functional above 56.7% productive rearrangements and were called segregating when the between-donor standard deviation exceeded 5%. A statistical classification framework was built to diagnose cytomegalovirus status from the catalog of TCR beta chain sequences. In a later analysis, V and J genes were assigned by comparing TCR nucleotide sequences against IMGT/GENE-DB human TR gene sequences. A later analysis assigned CDR3 sequences and most-parsimonious VDJ recombination scenarios with the TCRdist pipeline. In a later analysis, each TCR beta chain was defined by its CDR3 amino acid sequence together with its V-gene family, and reads without a unique V-gene family were excluded. As a way to deal with suspected cross-contamination and a sequencing artifact, a later analysis dropped over 550 nucleotide sequences that were highly shared and had low generation probability. In a later analysis, a clonal expansion index for each public chain was calculated from normalized within-repertoire ranks of inferred template counts. A later analysis computed generation probabilities with a VDJ recombination model fitted to out-of-frame rearrangements, and checked the results against IGoR. In a later analysis, hypergeometric tests were used to score TCR-TCR, TCR-HLA and TCR-CMV co-occurrence, with a repertoire-size bias correction applied to TCR pairs. A later analysis estimated false discovery rates by permuting HLA or CMV assignments 20 times. In a later analysis, co-occurring TCRs were grouped using DBSCAN, and TCRdist sequence similarity was added for clustering within HLA-allele-positive subsets. Repertoires with fewer than 30,000 or more than 120,000 public chains were left out of co-occurrence clustering, as were five repertoires with anomalous nucleotide sharing. The immuneACCESS repertoire file appears here via TCRdb, limited to in-frame rearrangements. These files lack a portion of the clones; in checked studies, under half of the deficit traces to unresolved V genes, and the cause of the others is not known. Clone size and the V and J calls come from that table; the DNA yielded D and trimming. The sample profile shows under 200,000 clones; roughly 74% of them were found once. The ten top clones hold over 1.5% of the sample.

Regarding this clone: Its antigen remains unidentified. Qualities for individual bases were not recorded, and no much larger clone is one base off.

The cohort was made up of 666 healthy bone marrow donors. All cohort members were sampled while nominally healthy, although unrecorded immune exposures were likely present. The donor was CMV seronegative and was included in the group of about 400 seronegative cohort members. Every donor gave a peripheral blood sample, and the peripheral blood mononuclear cells from that sample were used for TCR beta sequencing. The Qiagen DNeasy Blood Extraction Kit was used to extract genomic DNA from the blood cell samples. The investigation overall reported the following: A later analysis found that most CMV-associated TCR beta chains appeared HLA-restricted, with HLA associations seemingly driven largely by CMV exposure. In the study, around 160 TCR beta chains were listed as associated with cytomegalovirus. A later analysis found that HLA-associated TCR beta chains were more clonally expanded and had lower generation probabilities than equally common non-associated chains. At a false discovery rate of 0.05, a later analysis linked some 18,000 TCR beta sequences to specific HLA alleles. The authors suggested that the approach could potentially be extended to other disease states and immunological phenotypes. Correlated functional status among segregating V segments might reflect linkage disequilibrium, but an unknown experimental factor could not be ruled out. A cluster of highly shared sequence variants was judged likely to represent a technical artifact of the sequencing pipeline. A further reported finding was that TCR beta sequences accurately predicted the HLA-A and HLA-B alleles for most subjects in the first cohort. Because counts were too low, 15 to 20 rarely observed V segments, including chromosome 9 orphons, were excluded from the earlier analysis of some 590 of the donors. In vitro tests confirmed that a few of the cytomegalovirus-associated TCR beta chains recognize cytomegalovirus antigens. CMV serostatus was the only immune exposure information available for the cohort. The presence/absence analyses assumed that sequencing depth was roughly uniform across donors, and that assumption may not be true. Because some donors lacked HLA typing at each locus, the association tests relied only on the typed subset. In an earlier analysis of more than 450 of the donors, most TCR beta V segments were observed in productive rearrangements about 90% or about 30% of the time, broadly matching IMGT annotations. According to a later analysis, parvovirus B19, influenza, CMV and Epstein-Barr virus appeared linked to several top co-occurrence clusters. A later genetic analysis reported fewer N-insertions in productive TCRs among donors in an Asian-associated ancestry cluster than the roughly 720-donor mean. Strong co-occurrence of HLA alleles, especially DR and DQ, made assigning TCR associations to individual alleles difficult. Most TCR sequences were seen in very few donors, while some public TCRs were found in many individuals. Only TCR beta chains were sequenced in this cohort, and the absence of alpha or paired-chain data limited detectable features. In both the original and validation cohorts, the classifier was reported to diagnose cytomegalovirus status with high specificity and sensitivity. A later genetic analysis associated a missense DCLRE1C variant with V-gene and J-gene trimming of TCR beta chains, and an independent cohort replicated the association. In a later analysis, the rate of TCR association differed among HLA loci, with DRB1 alleles having the most associated TCRs and HLA-C alleles having the fewest.

This sequence was found in a woman under 40 in good health and CMV-seronegative. Sequenced: PBMCs.

The CDR3 amino acid sequence is: CASSAPGGLGNTIYF. The nucleotides are TGTGCCAGCAGCGCCCCGGGGGGTCTGGGAAACACCATATATTTT. Recombination joined TRBV9 with TRBJ1-3; possibly the D gene is TRBD1, per 5 matching bases. In the germline V gene, CDR1 corresponds to SGDLS and CDR2 to YYNGEE. V is pared back by 3 bases and J by 4 bases, with 14 bases lying between the germline termini. Including cysteine and phenylalanine, the CDR3 has 15 amino acids. Only the CDR3 part of the read is kept: 45 bases, read in frame from the first base.